The rows below give T cell receptor beta chains drawn from one sample of a study of a mutant IDH1 vaccine in newly diagnosed glioma. These TCRs are of unknown antigen specificity. The table came from immunoSEQ multiplex PCR; TCRdb's copy has only in-frame clones and leaves some out. The sample has around 54,000 clones, 83% seen once. Sequencing used PBMCs, obtained from a glioma patient whose treatment included an IDH1 peptide vaccine. These receptors were taken from a woman aged 45-60 years with glioma. Each CDR3 is given without its conserved first and last residue. Each record gives: V gene, J gene, CDR3 protein.

V: TRBV6-1
J: TRBJ1-1
CDR3: ASSEHRKGANTEAF

V: TRBV4-3
J: TRBJ1-4
CDR3: ASSQDPAGSYEKLF

V: TRBV5-1
J: TRBJ1-5
CDR3: ASSLRPGPNQPQH

V: TRBV4-3
J: TRBJ1-1
CDR3: ASSQDLVGQNTEAF

V: TRBV7-2
J: TRBJ2-3
CDR3: ASSWQTDTQY

V: TRBV6-1
J: TRBJ2-1
CDR3: ASAFDSYNEQF

V: TRBV15
J: TRBJ1-6
CDR3: ATSREAASIHNSPLH

V: TRBV9
J: TRBJ1-2
CDR3: ASSAGTGGAGGYT

V: TRBV15
J: TRBJ2-3
CDR3: ATSRGGKRGGGLDTQY

V: TRBV19
J: TRBJ1-5
CDR3: ASSMVNQPQH

V: TRBV10-3
J: TRBJ1-2
CDR3: AIRRTGDNYGYT

V: TRBV7-2
J: TRBJ1-5
CDR3: ASSLGSGNQPQH

V: TRBV5-6
J: TRBJ1-6
CDR3: ASSPWGGGPLH

V: TRBV5-4
J: TRBJ1-1
CDR3: ASSLPGTGWNTEAF

V: TRBV5-4
J: TRBJ2-5
CDR3: ASSNPQGAQETQY

V: TRBV29-1
J: TRBJ1-1
CDR3: SAAWVNTEAF

V: TRBV18
J: TRBJ1-6
CDR3: ASSPISVQSSYNSPLH

V: TRBV9
J: TRBJ2-7
CDR3: ASTRGGYSSYEQY

V: TRBV27
J: TRBJ1-1
CDR3: ASRGFMNTEAF

V: TRBV14
J: TRBJ1-6
CDR3: ASSQGWSGTSPLH

V: TRBV27
J: TRBJ2-1
CDR3: ASSRTGTYNEQF

V: TRBV9
J: TRBJ2-3
CDR3: ASSAGYSGNTGTDTQY

V: TRBV19
J: TRBJ1-3
CDR3: ASRPPGGNTIY

V: TRBV29-1
J: TRBJ1-6
CDR3: SVGVGGSYNSPLH

V: TRBV15
J: TRBJ1-6
CDR3: ATSRDHTGRKDSPLH

V: TRBV5-6
J: TRBJ2-3
CDR3: ASSLMGGTDTQY

V: TRBV5-1
J: TRBJ2-3
CDR3: ASSLDAGGPTDTQY

V: TRBV5-8
J: TRBJ2-3
CDR3: ASSLRGGRTDTQY

V: TRBV2
J: TRBJ1-1
CDR3: ASRGTGGTEAF

V: TRBV7-8
J: TRBJ1-3
CDR3: ASSSLTGPSGNTIY

V: TRBV15
J: TRBJ1-1
CDR3: ATSSGGTEAF

V: TRBV27
J: TRBJ1-4
CDR3: ASSPTNEKLF

V: TRBV11-3
J: TRBJ1-4
CDR3: ASSPAGAVYEKLF

V: TRBV7-2
J: TRBJ2-3
CDR3: ASSPSGGAADTQY

V: TRBV2
J: TRBJ1-1
CDR3: ASPREGF

V: TRBV4-1
J: TRBJ1-5
CDR3: ASSQLPGQASNQPQH

V: TRBV5-1
J: TRBJ2-7
CDR3: ASSREGQESYEQY

V: TRBV5-1
J: TRBJ1-1
CDR3: ASSSSPGTQREAF

V: TRBV6-6
J: TRBJ2-5
CDR3: ASRLAGAETQY

V: TRBV4-1
J: TRBJ1-1
CDR3: ASSPGGILEAF

V: TRBV7-2
J: TRBJ2-4
CDR3: ASSSQLGGGATQEY

V: TRBV30
J: TRBJ2-7
CDR3: AFRLAGGYEQY

V: TRBV14
J: TRBJ2-7
CDR3: ASSQGRTGSYEQY

V: TRBV5-7
J: TRBJ1-5
CDR3: ASSLDAGNNQPQH